The 22 T cell receptor beta chains reported below all come from one sample, sequenced in a study of T-cell memory formation after mild COVID-19. TCRdb used MiXCR to reprocess the 5' RACE reads, holding one entry per CDR3 protein. The sample has fewer than 350,000 distinct CDR3 sequences; over 11% are singletons. Sequenced: PBMCs or a T cell subset sorted from them (not recorded which). These receptors originate from a young man who had mild COVID-19 (a few samples of this study predate the infection). Cell type and time point are not known.

Ten or more counts support this clonotype. The V gene is TRBV20-1, the J gene TRBJ2-3, with 7 bases matching TRBD2. With V trimmed by 4 bases and J by 4 bases, 8 bases remained unmatched. Per germline, CDR1 DFQATT and CDR2 SNEGSKA (reference sequence). The length of the CDR3 is 14 residues. The CDR3 DNA sequence: TGCAGTGCTATCGTCCAAGCGGGGTCAGATACGCAGTATTTT. Its protein is CSAIVQAGSDTQYF.

The V call is TRBV24-1, the J call TRBJ1-4; 7 nucleotides match TRBD1. The ends lost 1 base at V and 8 bases at J; junction bases unmatched: 6. Germline loops: CDR1 KGHDR, CDR2 SFDVKD. This CDR3 is built from 15 residues. The CDR3 bases are TGTGCCACCAGTGATTTCGGGGACAGTAAAGAAAAACTGTTTTTT. This encodes CATSDFGDSKEKLFF.

This clonotype appeared a few times. The chain employs TRBV27 and TRBJ1-2; 7 bases map to TRBD1. Trimming at V came to 5 bases and at J to 4 bases, leaving 7 bases not matched to a gene. Germline loops: CDR1 MNHEY, CDR2 SMNVEV (reference sequence). This CDR3 is 14 amino acids long. The CDR3 sequence: CASSVYRGGYGYTF. CDR3 bases: TGTGCCAGCAGTGTCTACAGGGGAGGCTATGGCTACACCTTC.

A few counts support this clonotype. The chain recombines TRBV11-2 with TRBJ1-2; the D gene is possibly TRBD1 (5 bases). Trimming shortened V by 6 bases and J by 4 bases, and 15 bases separated the two germline ends. The CDR3 has 14 residues. Germline V CDR1 and CDR2: SGHAT, FQNNGV. Here the CDR3 reads CASSLSRDGYGYTF. The DNA of the CDR3 is TGTGCCAGCAGTTTGAGCCGGGACGGCTATGGCTACACCTTC.

V gene TRBV19 combines with J gene TRBJ1-5, with no clear D. Germline CDR1 and CDR2: LNHDA and SQIVND (reference sequence). V was clipped by 1 base and J by 6 bases, with 4 bases between them. CDR3 length: 12 amino acids. The chain's CDR3 is CASSIGVQPQHF. CDR3 sequence (DNA): TGTGCCAGTAGTATAGGGGTTCAGCCCCAGCATTTT.

The rearrangement links TRBV7-2 to TRBJ2-6; 7 positions match TRBD1. Germline assignment: CDR1 SGHTA and CDR2 FQGNSA. The CDR3 totals 17 residues. V shed 2 bases, J shed 0 bases, and the junction held 4 bases outside the gene matches. The CDR3 reads CASSLRGQSSGANVLTF. DNA for the CDR3: TGTGCCAGCAGCTTAAGGGGGCAAAGCTCTGGGGCCAACGTCCTGACTTTC.

A few counts support this clonotype. The chain links TRBV4-2 to TRBJ1-1, with D maybe TRBD1 (6 bases). The ends were cut back, 1 base at V and 8 bases at J, with 14 bases in the middle. Germline V CDR1 and CDR2: LGHNA, YNFKEQ. This CDR3 has 14 amino acids. This CDR3 is CASSQGGRGEEAFF. CDR3 coding DNA: TGTGCCAGCAGCCAAGGGGGCAGGGGTGAGGAAGCTTTCTTT.

This clonotype showed up just a few times. V and J are TRBV4-2 and TRBJ1-6; no reliable D call. The V gene's germline CDR1 is LGHNA and CDR2 YNFKEQ. Trimming removed 0 bases at V and 7 bases at J, with 16 bases between. This CDR3 has 17 amino acids. The CDR3 nucleotides are TGTGCCAGCAGCCAAGATCTCTTTGGGCAGGCAAATTCACCCCTCCACTTT. Amino acid sequence: CASSQDLFGQANSPLHF.

This sequence joins TRBV6-5 and TRBJ2-3, with 13 bases aligning to TRBD2. CDR1 and CDR2 from the germline V gene are MNHEY and SVGAGI. The CDR3 has 15 residues. Trimming removed 5 bases from V and 12 bases from J; junction bases left unmatched: 11. The CDR3 DNA follows: TGTGCCAGCAGTCAACGGACTAGCGGGGGAAGTGATCAGTATTTT. It translates to CASSQRTSGGSDQYF.

This rearrangement joins TRBV5-1 to TRBJ1-1, with 7 bases identical to TRBD1. CDR3 length equals 15 residues. Germline assignment: CDR1 SGHRS and CDR2 YFSETQ. V shed 4 bases and J 5 bases; nucleotides not matched to a gene: 11. CDR3 bases: TGCGCCAGCAGCCTTGATTCAGGGGGACTAACTGAAGCTTTCTTT. Protein: CASSLDSGGLTEAFF.

The chain combines TRBV18 with TRBJ2-2; D not certain. Trimming shortened V by 4 bases and J by 2 bases, and 5 bases separated the two germline ends. CDR1 and CDR2 from the germline V gene are KGHSH and LQKENI. The CDR3 totals 13 residues. The CDR3 reads CASSQRNTGELFF. In nucleotides, the CDR3 is TGTGCCAGCTCACAGCGAAACACCGGGGAGCTGTTTTTT.

The rearrangement links TRBV10-3 to TRBJ1-5; D possibly corresponds to TRBD1 (6 bases). CDR3 length: 15 residues. Germline CDR1 and CDR2: ENHRY and SYGVKD. V dropped 3 bases and J dropped 2 bases, with 11 bases sitting between them. For the CDR3, the DNA is TGTGCCATCAGTGACGGGGGCGTTGGCAATCAGCCCCAGCATTTT. This sequence encodes CAISDGGVGNQPQHF.

This chain links TRBV6-2 or TRBV6-3 with TRBJ2-7; tentatively, D is TRBD1 (5 bases). V gave up 9 bases and J gave up 6 bases, with 15 bases separating them. The CDR3 extends over 12 amino acids. Germline V CDR1 and CDR2: MNHEY, SVGEGT. CDR3 DNA sequence: TGTGCCAGTCGGTCCAGGGTACTCGAGCAGTACTTC. This encodes CASRSRVLEQYF.

This clonotype has only a few counts. The J gene is TRBJ1-1, the V gene TRBV7-9, with D perhaps TRBD1 (6 bases). The V and J ends lost 3 bases and 5 bases respectively, with 13 bases between them. The CDR3 runs to 14 residues. Per the germline V gene, CDR1 is SEHNR and CDR2 is FQNEAQ (reference sequence). As DNA, the CDR3 is TGTGCCAGCAGCTTTGGGGGGGCCCCTACTGAAGCTTTCTTT. Amino acids: CASSFGGAPTEAFF.

This rearrangement joins TRBV4-3 to TRBJ2-5; no definite D call. The CDR3 has 16 amino acids. Trimming took 2 bases from V and 0 from J, leaving 13 bases between them. Germline lookup yields CDR1 LGHNA and CDR2 YSLEER. The CDR3 loop is CASSQRPSGNQETQYF. The CDR3 DNA reads TGCGCCAGCAGCCAACGGCCGTCAGGTAACCAAGAGACCCAGTACTTC.

This clonotype was observed a few times. This rearrangement joins TRBV5-1 to TRBJ2-1; possibly TRBD1 for D (7 bases). CDR3 length equals 12 residues. Germline CDR1 reads SGHRS; CDR2 reads YFSETQ. With 6 bases removed from V and 10 bases from J, the gap between germline ends came to 14 bases. The CDR3 loop is CASTDREDEQFF. In DNA form, the CDR3 reads TGCGCCAGCACCGACAGGGAGGACGAGCAGTTCTTC. Based on the CDR3 plus reference TRBV5-1 and TRBJ2-1, the full variable domain is KAGVTQTPRYLIKTRGQQVTLSCSPISGHRSVSWYQQTPGQGLQFLFEYFSETQRNKGNFPGRFSGRQFSNSRSEMNVSTLELGDSALYLCASTDREDEQFFGPGTRLTVL.

This clonotype was seen a few times. This chain joins TRBV6-1 and TRBJ2-7; the D gene could be TRBD1 or TRBD2 (5 bases each). CDR3 length equals 12 residues. The germline CDR1 and CDR2 sequences are MNHNS and SASEGT. V was shortened by 10 bases and J by 3 bases, with 13 bases between the two germline ends. CDR3 residues: CAIRETDYEQYF. CDR3 nucleotide sequence: TGTGCCATCAGGGAGACAGACTACGAGCAGTACTTC.

The chain recombines TRBV5-1 with TRBJ2-5, with 12 positions matching TRBD1. Germline V CDR1 and CDR2: SGHRS, YFSETQ. V shed 1 base, J shed 3 bases, and the junction held 7 bases outside the gene matches. This CDR3 is 17 amino acids long. CDR3 nucleotide sequence: TGCGCCAGCAGCTTGCGGGGACAGGGGGCATCTGAAGAGACCCAGTACTTC. This translates into CASSLRGQGASEETQYF.

This clonotype was found a few times. This chain connects TRBV7-2 to TRBJ2-5; 10 nucleotides align to TRBD2. V shed 5 bases, J shed 5 bases, and the junction held 8 bases outside the gene matches. The CDR3 totals 15 residues. Germline V gives CDR1 SGHTA, CDR2 FQGNSA. The CDR3 spells CASSKRAGGRETQYF. The CDR3 DNA sequence: TGTGCCAGCAGCAAGAGAGCGGGGGGGCGGGAGACCCAGTACTTC.

This sequence joins TRBV6-5 and TRBJ2-6, with D hard to call. This CDR3 is 12 amino acids long. CDR1 is MNHEY, CDR2 SVGAGI, per germline. V lost 6 bases to trimming and J lost 5 bases, with 5 bases between them. The CDR3 protein is CASSSRANVLTF. DNA of the CDR3: TGTGCCAGCAGCTCCAGGGCCAACGTCCTGACTTTC.

This chain joins TRBV4-3 and TRBJ1-1; D gene unclear. V lost 0 bases to trimming and J lost 12 bases, with 20 bases between them. The length of the CDR3 is 15 residues. Germline V gene sequence: CDR1 LGHNA, CDR2 YSLEER. As DNA, the CDR3 is TGCGCCAGCAGCCAAGATTTGAGGGTAGTGTACACGACTTTCTTT. It specifies CASSQDLRVVYTTFF.

The chain links TRBV12-3 or TRBV12-4 to TRBJ2-3; D remains ambiguous. This CDR3 contains 16 residues. V was pared by 6 bases and J by 6 bases, with 22 bases between. The CDR3 protein is CASRYRASQSVDTQYF. Written as DNA, the CDR3 is TGTGCCAGCAGATATAGGGCGAGCCAATCTGTGGATACGCAGTATTTT.